Presented here are 32 T cell receptor beta chains from one specimen sequenced in a study of human T cells and chemical hapten exposure. Noted time point: patch test 1, 2 weeks after DPC sensitization. Treatment here: therapeutic diphenylcyclopropenone sensitization with weekly scalp DPC. TCRdb re-analysed the RACE reads in MiXCR, keeping a single row per CDR3 protein. Of roughly 360,000 distinct CDR3 sequences listed, roughly 5% are singletons. Sequenced here: whole blood, sampled in connection with sensitization to the hapten diphenylcyclopropenone (DPC). The receptors come from a woman in her forties or fifties with alopecia areata. Some clones in this sample may be carry-over from other donors' samples.

This clonotype was observed at least ten times. The genes are TRBV7-2 and TRBJ2-1; 13 bases are a match to TRBD2. Trimming removed 6 bases from V and 8 bases from J; junction bases left unmatched: 7. CDR1 is SGHTA, CDR2 FQGNSA, per germline. The CDR3 spans 15 residues. The CDR3 region has the DNA TGTGCCAGCAGACCCACTAGCGGGGGGGGACATGAGCAGTTCTTC. It translates to CASRPTSGGGHEQFF.

Many counts were recorded for this clonotype. V usage is TRBV7-2 and J usage is TRBJ2-3; D is perhaps TRBD2 (6 bases). Looked up from germline, CDR1 is SGHTA and CDR2 is FQGNSA. With 4 bases removed from V and 1 base from J, the gap between germline ends came to 15 bases. The CDR3 covers 16 residues. The CDR3 coding sequence is TGTGCCAGCAGCTCCCGACCGGGACTCCGCACAGATACGCAGTATTTT. It specifies CASSSRPGLRTDTQYF.

This clonotype came up many times. The V and J genes are TRBV6-2 or TRBV6-3 and TRBJ1-1; D is perhaps TRBD1 (6 bases). The V gene lost 3 bases and the J gene lost 5 bases, with 7 bases spanning the gap. The germline gives CDR1 MNHEY, CDR2 SVGEGT. The CDR3 runs to 12 residues. CDR3 DNA: TGTGCCAGCAGTTATACAGGGACTGAAGCTTTCTTT. Encoded protein: CASSYTGTEAFF.

The chain couples TRBV9 to TRBJ1-1, with 10 bases identical to TRBD1. V trimming: 3 bases; J trimming: 4 bases; junction bases outside the gene matches: 6. The CDR3 sequence is 15 residues long. The V gene's germline CDR1 is SGDLS and CDR2 YYNGEE. The CDR3 region is CASSGSGTGVTEAFF. In DNA, the CDR3 is TGTGCCAGCAGCGGTTCCGGGACAGGGGTCACTGAAGCTTTCTTT.

The chain couples TRBV28 to TRBJ2-2, with unresolved D. V lost 7 bases and J 7 bases, leaving 7 bases between the germline ends. Looked up from germline, CDR1 is MDHEN and CDR2 is SYDVKM. This CDR3 is 11 amino acids long. The CDR3, as DNA: TGTGCCAGCAACGAAGGCGGGGAGCTGTTTTTT. It is translated as CASNEGGELFF.

In its sample, this clonotype was seen a few times. The V call is TRBV10-2, the J call TRBJ1-1; possible D gene TRBD1, 5 bases. The CDR3 runs to 14 residues. Germline V lookup: CDR1 WSHSY, CDR2 SAAADI. Deletions cut 2 bases from V and 11 bases from J, with 18 bases between. The CDR3 is CASSETPPGARAFF. CDR3 sequence (DNA): TGCGCCAGCAGTGAGACCCCCCCTGGGGCCCGGGCTTTCTTT.

J is TRBJ2-6 and V is TRBV23-1; D is ambiguous. TRBV23-1 is labeled an ORF, and its function is uncertain. V was shortened by 2 bases and J by 0 bases, with 8 bases between the two germline ends. This CDR3 has 16 residues. The CDR3 loop is CASSQRQNSGANVLTF. The CDR3, as DNA: TGCGCCAGCAGTCAAAGGCAGAACTCTGGGGCCAACGTCCTGACTTTC.

This clonotype was recorded a few times. V and J are TRBV6-6 and TRBJ2-2; D is perhaps TRBD1 (6 bases). Germline V lookup: CDR1 MNHNY, CDR2 SVGAGI (reference sequence). Trimming cost V 6 bases and J 6 bases, with 17 bases left between them. This CDR3 is 15 amino acids long. CDR3 region: CASSRSGASSGELFF. CDR3 nucleotide sequence: TGTGCCAGCAGCAGATCAGGGGCTTCGTCCGGGGAGCTGTTTTTT.

This chain uses TRBV21-1 with TRBJ1-5. TRBV21-1 is a pseudogene segment. This CDR3 contains 14 residues. The CDR3 sequence: CASRAWFLGQPQHF. As DNA, the CDR3 is TGTGCCAGCAGAGCCTGGTTCTTAGGGCAGCCCCAGCATTTT.

This clonotype came up many times. The rearrangement uses TRBV5-1 and TRBJ2-3; 9 bases fit TRBD1. The CDR3 loop spans 18 amino acids. Germline CDR1 and CDR2: SGHRS and YFSETQ. V shed 2 bases, J shed 0 bases, and the junction held 10 bases outside the gene matches. CDR3 DNA sequence: TGCGCCAGCAGCTTTAGGACAGGGGATCCCCCTAGCACAGATACGCAGTATTTT. Translated, it gives CASSFRTGDPPSTDTQYF.

This clonotype was observed at least ten times. This rearrangement joins TRBV19 to TRBJ1-1; TRBD1 agrees at 9 bases. CDR3 length equals 17 residues. In germline, CDR1 is LNHDA, CDR2 SQIVND (reference sequence). The trim removed 0 bases at V and 0 bases at J, leaving 5 bases unmatched. DNA of the CDR3: TGTGCCAGTAGTATAGAGTCGGGACAGGGAATGAACACTGAAGCTTTCTTT. This sequence encodes CASSIESGQGMNTEAFF.

The CDR3 protein is CASSLLAGDGDTQYF. As DNA, the CDR3 is TGTGCCAGCAGCTTACTGGCGGGAGATGGAGATACGCAGTATTTT. This chain connects TRBV13 to TRBJ2-3; 7 bases map to TRBD2. Germline values: CDR1 PRHDT, CDR2 FYEKMQ (reference sequence). This CDR3 has 15 residues. Trimming took 2 bases from V and 5 from J; bases not matched to a gene: 7.

A note on this clonotype: The junction differs from germline at one of its ends, possibly a read error. The chain is built from TRBV12-3 or TRBV12-4 and TRBJ2-5; 8 bases map to TRBD1. The CDR3 spans 13 residues. CDR3 region: CASRAGPTTGVDF. CDR3 coding DNA: TGTGCCAGCAGGGCCGGGCCAACGACAGGGGTGGACTTC.

This clonotype was seen at least ten times. The rearrangement joins TRBV24-1 to TRBJ2-3; TRBD1 might be the D (6 bases). The CDR3 extends over 16 amino acids. V lost 4 bases and J 0 bases, leaving 13 bases between the germline ends. From germline, CDR1 is KGHDR and CDR2 SFDVKD. The CDR3 DNA sequence: TGTGCCACCAGTGACCCTATGACAGGTAGCACAGATACGCAGTATTTT. Its protein product is CATSDPMTGSTDTQYF.

This clonotype has ten or more counts. The chain joins TRBV4-2 to TRBJ2-7; 11 bases line up with TRBD1. This CDR3 comprises 15 residues. V shed 2 bases, J shed 6 bases, and the junction held 6 bases outside the gene matches. Germline V gene lookup returns CDR1 LGHNA and CDR2 YNFKEQ. The CDR3 region is CASSQPGQGAGEQYF. The CDR3 nucleotides read TGTGCCAGCAGCCAACCCGGACAGGGGGCAGGCGAGCAGTACTTC.

In regard to this clonotype: This may arise from a read error, as a much more abundant clone is one base away. The chain couples TRBV2 to TRBJ2-3; D tentatively reads TRBD1 or TRBD2 (5 bases each). CDR1 and CDR2 from the germline V gene are SNHLY and FYNNEI. The V gene lost 5 bases and the J gene lost 1 base, with 19 bases spanning the gap. CDR3 length equals 17 residues. The CDR3 reads CASSKWGSGWGTDTQYF. The CDR3 bases are TGTGCCAGCAGTAAGTGGGGGTCCGGATGGGGCACAGATACGCAGTATTTT.

This clonotype has a count of ten or more. This chain uses TRBV15 with TRBJ2-7; D tentatively reads TRBD1 or TRBD2 (5 bases each). Per germline, CDR1 LNHNV and CDR2 YYDKDF (reference sequence). This CDR3 has 14 amino acids. Trimming shortened V by 0 bases and J by 2 bases, and 8 bases separated the two germline ends. CDR3 DNA: TGTGCCACCAGCAGAGATAGGGGACCCTACGAGCAGTACTTC. It specifies CATSRDRGPYEQYF.

The table lists this clonotype with many counts. In DNA, the CDR3 is TGTGCCAGCTCACCTTCTGGGGAGCCCCAGCATTTT. Translating it yields CASSPSGEPQHF. The chain couples TRBV18 to TRBJ1-5, with no clear D. Germline assignment: CDR1 KGHSH and CDR2 LQKENI. Trimming took 3 bases from V and 8 from J, leaving 8 bases between them. This CDR3 is built from 12 residues. Drawing the rest from reference TRBV18 and TRBJ1-5, the complete variable domain is NAGVMQNPRHLVRRRGQEARLRCSPMKGHSHVYWYRQLPEEGLKFMVYLQKENIIDESGMPKERFSAEFPKEGPSILRIQQVVRGDSAAYFCASSPSGEPQHFGDGTRLSIL.

This clonotype was found many times. This rearrangement joins TRBV12-3 or TRBV12-4 to TRBJ2-1; D is unclear. CDR3 length: 11 residues. The V end lost 3 bases, the J end lost 6 bases, and 3 bases lay between the germline ends. CDR3 residues: CASSFSNEQFF. In DNA form, the CDR3 reads TGTGCCAGCAGTTTTAGCAATGAGCAGTTCTTC.

This clonotype was seen many times. V and J are TRBV7-3 and TRBJ1-4; D gene unclear. Trimming pared 0 bases from V and 9 bases from J, leaving 11 bases between. CDR1 and CDR2 (germline): SGHTA, FQGTGA. The CDR3 is made up of 14 amino acids. CDR3 amino acids: CASSLTGMGKKLFF. For the CDR3, the DNA is TGTGCCAGCAGCTTAACAGGGATGGGAAAAAAACTGTTTTTT. Full variable domain (remainder filled in from reference TRBV7-3 and TRBJ1-4): GAGVSQTPSNKVTEKGKYVELRCDPISGHTALYWYRQSLGQGPEFLIYFQGTGAADDSGLPNDRFFAVRPEGSVSTLKIQRTERGDSAVYLCASSLTGMGKKLFFGSGTQLSVL.

In its sample, this clonotype was seen many times. The chain is built from TRBV12-3 or TRBV12-4 and TRBJ2-1; D remains unclear. CDR3 length equals 14 residues. Deletions cut 3 bases from V and 0 bases from J, with 6 bases between. In DNA, the CDR3 is TGTGCCAGCAGTTTCTCGAGCTCCTACAATGAGCAGTTCTTC. Translating it yields CASSFSSSYNEQFF.

This clonotype showed up just a few times. The chain combines TRBV12-3 or TRBV12-4 with TRBJ2-1; 10 positions agree with TRBD1. This CDR3 spans 15 amino acids. V lost 6 bases and J lost 5; bases outside the gene matches: 7. CDR3 DNA sequence: TGTGCCAGCAGCCGTCCGGGACAGGGGAACAATGAGCAGTTCTTC. Protein: CASSRPGQGNNEQFF.

This clonotype was picked up a small number of times. This chain connects TRBV20-1 to TRBJ1-3; no definite D call. The V end was cut by 0 bases, the J end by 8 bases, with 8 bases between. In germline, CDR1 is DFQATT, CDR2 SNEGSKA (reference sequence). The CDR3 runs 12 residues. The chain's CDR3 is CSARDGQYTIYF. The CDR3 bases are TGCAGTGCTAGAGATGGCCAGTACACCATATATTTT.

This clonotype was detected ten times or more. The DNA of the CDR3 is TGTGCCAGCAGTGGGACAGCTGGACTGTTTTTT. It codes for CASSGTAGLFF. This chain links TRBV6-2 or TRBV6-3 with TRBJ1-4; TRBD1 matches 7 bases. The CDR3 has 11 amino acids. Germline V gives CDR1 MNHEY, CDR2 SVGEGT. Trimming removed 5 bases from V and 13 bases from J; junction bases left unmatched: 4.

The sample holds many counts of this clonotype. This rearrangement joins TRBV18 to TRBJ2-5, with 7 bases identical to TRBD1. The CDR3 covers 15 residues. Germline lookup yields CDR1 KGHSH and CDR2 LQKENI. With V trimmed by 4 bases and J by 1 base, 6 bases remained unmatched. The CDR3 bases are TGTGCCAGCTCACTGATCCGGGACAGCCAAGAGACCCAGTACTTC. Translated, it gives CASSLIRDSQETQYF. The full variable domain, its missing parts supplied by reference TRBV18 and TRBJ2-5, is NAGVMQNPRHLVRRRGQEARLRCSPMKGHSHVYWYRQLPEEGLKFMVYLQKENIIDESGMPKERFSAEFPKEGPSILRIQQVVRGDSAAYFCASSLIRDSQETQYFGPGTRLLVL.

This clonotype was counted only a few times. The chain carries TRBV7-9 and TRBJ1-6; no clear D gene. The CDR3 consists of 15 residues. From germline, CDR1 is SEHNR and CDR2 FQNEAQ (reference sequence). The V gene lost 4 bases and the J gene lost 10 bases, with 17 bases spanning the gap. Here the CDR3 reads CASSWSGPGNSPLHF. The CDR3 DNA sequence: TGTGCCAGCAGCTGGTCAGGTCCCGGGAACTCACCCCTCCACTTT.

This clonotype has ten or more counts. The chain uses TRBV6-5 and TRBJ2-3; 9 bases agree with TRBD1. Germline V lookup: CDR1 MNHEY, CDR2 SVGAGI. CDR3 length: 17 residues. V shed 1 base and J 2 bases; nucleotides not matched to a gene: 7. CDR3 nucleotides: TGTGCCAGCAGTTACTTGCTTGGGACAGGGATCACAGATACGCAGTATTTT. The encoded protein is CASSYLLGTGITDTQYF.

This clonotype showed up many times. The genes are TRBV7-2 and TRBJ1-2; possible D gene TRBD1, 6 bases. The length of the CDR3 is 14 residues. Deletions cut 6 bases from V and 4 bases from J, with 15 bases between. From germline, CDR1 is SGHTA and CDR2 FQGNSA. CDR3 sequence: CASSQQGMVYGYTF. DNA of the CDR3: TGTGCCAGCAGTCAACAGGGAATGGTCTATGGCTACACCTTC.

Many counts were recorded for this clonotype. This chain joins TRBV3-1 and TRBJ1-2; D uncertain. The CDR3 totals 14 residues. The V gene lost 1 base and the J gene lost 5 bases, with 11 bases spanning the gap. The germline V gene encodes CDR1 LGHDT and CDR2 YNNKEL (reference sequence). CDR3 in amino acids: CASSQGSEGYGYTF. CDR3 sequence (DNA): TGTGCCAGCAGCCAAGGTTCAGAAGGGTATGGCTACACCTTC.

There are many counts of this clonotype. The genes are TRBV7-9 and TRBJ1-2; the match to TRBD1 covers 12 bases. This CDR3 contains 15 residues. The J segment lost 7 bases and the V segment lost 0 bases, leaving 3 bases of the junction unmatched. CDR1 is SEHNR, CDR2 FQNEAQ, per germline (reference sequence). The CDR3 DNA reads TGTGCCAGCAGCTTAGCCGGGACAGGGGGCGCTGGCTACACCTTC. It specifies CASSLAGTGGAGYTF.

This clonotype was seen ten or more times. The J gene is TRBJ2-1, the V gene TRBV28; tentative D call: TRBD2 (6 bases). CDR1 MDHEN and CDR2 SYDVKM come from the germline V gene. The CDR3 spans 14 residues. V was shortened by 7 bases and J by 5 bases, with 15 bases between the two germline ends. The CDR3 sequence: CASNSGRSNNEQFF. The CDR3, as DNA: TGTGCCAGCAACTCGGGGAGGTCCAACAATGAGCAGTTCTTC. Combining the CDR3 with reference TRBV28 and TRBJ2-1 gives the whole variable domain DVKVTQSSRYLVKRTGEKVFLECVQDMDHENMFWYRQDPGLGLRLIYFSYDVKMKEKGDIPEGYSVSREKKERFSLILESASTNQTSMYLCASNSGRSNNEQFFGPGTRLTVL.

This clonotype came up many times. J is TRBJ2-3 and V is TRBV28, with a possible D match to TRBD2 (6 bases). Germline CDR1 MDHEN, CDR2 SYDVKM. This CDR3 comprises 16 residues. Trimming took 5 bases from V and 3 from J, leaving 18 bases between them. This CDR3 is CASSPPPGVGTDTQYF. In DNA, the CDR3 is TGTGCCAGCAGTCCCCCGCCGGGAGTGGGGACAGATACGCAGTATTTT.